A selection of T cell receptor beta chains follows, all from one sample in a study of cytomegalovirus exposure and HLA in healthy donors. Profiling relied on immunoSEQ multiplex PCR, and the TCRdb table lists in-frame clones only, not all of them. The repertoire consists of under 150,000 clones, with 60% to 80% occurring once and the leading ten covering approximately 6.3%. Specimen: PBMCs. The receptors here all came from a woman aged 40-49 years in good health and CMV-seropositive. CDR3s include the opening cysteine and the closing phenylalanine or tryptophan. The D gene is left open where the match is weak. Only some rows state a clone size, as once, few, many or a class for expanded clones.

d_call j_call v_call clone_size cdr3_aa cdr3_nt
TRBD1 TRBJ2-1 TRBV28 . CASSLTGTGWDEQFF TGTGCCAGCAGTTTAACGGGGACAGGCTGGGATGAGCAGTTCTTC
. TRBJ2-5 TRBV5-4 once CASSSWLGGETQYF TGTGCCAGCAGCTCTTGGTTGGGGGGAGAGACCCAGTACTTC
TRBD1 TRBJ2-3 TRBV5-1 once CASSAGQASTDTQYF TGCGCCAGCAGCGCGGGACAGGCTAGCACAGATACGCAGTATTTT
. TRBJ1-4 TRBV5-5 . CASSLGPDEKLFF TGTGCCAGCAGCTTGGGTCCCGATGAAAAACTGTTTTTT
TRBD1 TRBJ2-1 TRBV12-5 . CASALGGGLLGTYNEQFF TGTGCTAGTGCCCTAGGGGGCGGCCTCTTAGGAACCTACAATGAGCAGTTCTTC
TRBD1 TRBJ2-3 TRBV27 . CASSFQGGTDTQYF TGTGCCAGCAGTTTCCAGGGGGGCACAGATACGCAGTATTTT
TRBD2 TRBJ2-7 TRBV18 once CASSPRGDYEQYF TGTGCCAGCTCACCCCGGGGGGATTACGAGCAGTACTTC
TRBD1 TRBJ2-2 TRBV18 . CASSPPSGTGGTGELFF TGTGCCAGCTCACCTCCGTCCGGGACAGGGGGTACCGGGGAGCTGTTTTTT
TRBD2 TRBJ2-7 TRBV6-1 . CASSPRGGYYEQYF TGTGCCAGCAGCCCACGGGGGGGGTACTACGAGCAGTACTTC
. TRBJ1-1 TRBV2 . CASSEARTTEAFF TGTGCCAGCAGTGAAGCCCGGACTACTGAAGCTTTCTTT
. TRBJ1-1 TRBV6-1 . CASREDSLGDTEAFF TGTGCCAGCAGGGAGGACAGTTTGGGGGACACTGAAGCTTTCTTT
. TRBJ2-3 TRBV2 once CASSQVPDTQYF TGTGCCAGCAGTCAGGTCCCAGATACGCAGTATTTT
TRBD1 TRBJ2-6 TRBV2 . CASSERGQGNSGANVLTF TGTGCCAGCAGCGAAAGGGGACAGGGGAACTCTGGGGCCAACGTCCTGACTTTC
TRBD2 TRBJ2-4 TRBV7-9 . CASSLLAGALLAKNIQYF TGTGCCAGCAGCTTACTAGCGGGGGCCCTATTAGCCAAAAACATTCAGTACTTC
TRBD1 TRBJ1-2 TRBV18 once CASSPGQGGAYGYTF TGTGCCAGCTCACCCGGACAAGGGGGCGCGTATGGCTACACCTTC
TRBD2 TRBJ2-1 TRBV5-6 . CASHAGGAGNEQFF TGTGCCAGCCACGCCGGGGGGGCCGGAAATGAGCAGTTCTTC